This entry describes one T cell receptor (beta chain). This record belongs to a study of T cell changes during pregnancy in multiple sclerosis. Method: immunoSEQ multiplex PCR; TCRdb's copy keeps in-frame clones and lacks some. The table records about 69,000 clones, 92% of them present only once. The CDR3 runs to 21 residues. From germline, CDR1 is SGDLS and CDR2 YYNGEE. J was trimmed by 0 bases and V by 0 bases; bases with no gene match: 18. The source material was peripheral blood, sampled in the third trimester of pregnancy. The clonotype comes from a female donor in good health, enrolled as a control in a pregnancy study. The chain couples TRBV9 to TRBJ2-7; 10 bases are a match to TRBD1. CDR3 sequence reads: CASSVEIVGTGATFSSYEQYF. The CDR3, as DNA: TGTGCCAGCAGCGTAGAAATAGTTGGGACAGGGGCGACCTTTAGCTCCTACGAGCAGTACTTC.